The 5 T cell receptor beta chains listed next were all sequenced from one sample in a study of response to subunit inactivated influenza vaccine. TCRdb independently ran MiXCR on the RT-PCR reads; one entry per CDR3 protein. Of about half a million distinct CDR3 sequences listed, 6.5% to 8% are singletons. The sequences come from PBMCs from blood, collected about 24 months after vaccination. The receptors derive from a man between 45 and 75 years old who received an inactivated influenza vaccine.

In its sample, this clonotype was seen a few times. J is TRBJ2-2 and V is TRBV29-1; 7 nucleotides line up with TRBD2. Germline assignment: CDR1 SQVTM and CDR2 ANQGSEA. With V trimmed by 6 bases and J by 6 bases, 7 bases remained unmatched. The CDR3 totals 13 residues. The CDR3 region has the DNA TGCAGCGTAGGGAGGGCCTTAGCCGGGGAGCTGTTTTTT. This sequence encodes CSVGRALAGELFF.

As regards this clonotype: This clone may be a read error of a much larger clone one base away. CDR3 protein: CCARDISGAGSYNEQFF. CDR3 nucleotides: TGCTGTGCTAGAGATATCTCCGGCGCCGGCTCCTACAATGAGCAGTTCTTC. This rearrangement joins TRBV20-1 to TRBJ2-1; no clear D. There are 17 residues in the CDR3. Germline CDR1 DFQATT, CDR2 SNEGSKA (reference sequence).

Ten or more counts support this clonotype. The CDR3, as DNA: TGCGCCAGCAGGCGAGGACAGGGCTACAATGAGCAGTTCTTC. This translates into CASRRGQGYNEQFF. V and J are TRBV5-1 and TRBJ2-1, with 8 bases matching TRBD1. Unmatched junction bases numbered 4, after V lost 5 bases and J lost 3 bases. There are 14 residues in the CDR3. Per the germline V gene, CDR1 is SGHRS and CDR2 is YFSETQ.

This clonotype was detected a few times. The CDR3 loop is CASSQEGARQETQYF. Here the CDR3 DNA reads TGTGCCAGCAGCCAAGAGGGCGCCCGTCAAGAGACCCAGTACTTC. The chain employs TRBV3-1 and TRBJ2-5; D uncertain. The CDR3 consists of 15 residues. Trimming shortened V by 0 bases and J by 2 bases, and 10 bases separated the two germline ends. Germline values: CDR1 LGHDT, CDR2 YNNKEL (reference sequence).

This chain uses TRBV12-3 or TRBV12-4 with TRBJ2-1; maybe TRBD2 (6 bases). The CDR3 sequence is 17 residues long. V lost 3 bases and J lost 5, with 20 bases in between. The CDR3: CASSFSPGSGQDNEQFF. CDR3 bases: TGTGCCAGCAGTTTCTCCCCGGGCAGCGGGCAGGACAATGAGCAGTTCTTC.